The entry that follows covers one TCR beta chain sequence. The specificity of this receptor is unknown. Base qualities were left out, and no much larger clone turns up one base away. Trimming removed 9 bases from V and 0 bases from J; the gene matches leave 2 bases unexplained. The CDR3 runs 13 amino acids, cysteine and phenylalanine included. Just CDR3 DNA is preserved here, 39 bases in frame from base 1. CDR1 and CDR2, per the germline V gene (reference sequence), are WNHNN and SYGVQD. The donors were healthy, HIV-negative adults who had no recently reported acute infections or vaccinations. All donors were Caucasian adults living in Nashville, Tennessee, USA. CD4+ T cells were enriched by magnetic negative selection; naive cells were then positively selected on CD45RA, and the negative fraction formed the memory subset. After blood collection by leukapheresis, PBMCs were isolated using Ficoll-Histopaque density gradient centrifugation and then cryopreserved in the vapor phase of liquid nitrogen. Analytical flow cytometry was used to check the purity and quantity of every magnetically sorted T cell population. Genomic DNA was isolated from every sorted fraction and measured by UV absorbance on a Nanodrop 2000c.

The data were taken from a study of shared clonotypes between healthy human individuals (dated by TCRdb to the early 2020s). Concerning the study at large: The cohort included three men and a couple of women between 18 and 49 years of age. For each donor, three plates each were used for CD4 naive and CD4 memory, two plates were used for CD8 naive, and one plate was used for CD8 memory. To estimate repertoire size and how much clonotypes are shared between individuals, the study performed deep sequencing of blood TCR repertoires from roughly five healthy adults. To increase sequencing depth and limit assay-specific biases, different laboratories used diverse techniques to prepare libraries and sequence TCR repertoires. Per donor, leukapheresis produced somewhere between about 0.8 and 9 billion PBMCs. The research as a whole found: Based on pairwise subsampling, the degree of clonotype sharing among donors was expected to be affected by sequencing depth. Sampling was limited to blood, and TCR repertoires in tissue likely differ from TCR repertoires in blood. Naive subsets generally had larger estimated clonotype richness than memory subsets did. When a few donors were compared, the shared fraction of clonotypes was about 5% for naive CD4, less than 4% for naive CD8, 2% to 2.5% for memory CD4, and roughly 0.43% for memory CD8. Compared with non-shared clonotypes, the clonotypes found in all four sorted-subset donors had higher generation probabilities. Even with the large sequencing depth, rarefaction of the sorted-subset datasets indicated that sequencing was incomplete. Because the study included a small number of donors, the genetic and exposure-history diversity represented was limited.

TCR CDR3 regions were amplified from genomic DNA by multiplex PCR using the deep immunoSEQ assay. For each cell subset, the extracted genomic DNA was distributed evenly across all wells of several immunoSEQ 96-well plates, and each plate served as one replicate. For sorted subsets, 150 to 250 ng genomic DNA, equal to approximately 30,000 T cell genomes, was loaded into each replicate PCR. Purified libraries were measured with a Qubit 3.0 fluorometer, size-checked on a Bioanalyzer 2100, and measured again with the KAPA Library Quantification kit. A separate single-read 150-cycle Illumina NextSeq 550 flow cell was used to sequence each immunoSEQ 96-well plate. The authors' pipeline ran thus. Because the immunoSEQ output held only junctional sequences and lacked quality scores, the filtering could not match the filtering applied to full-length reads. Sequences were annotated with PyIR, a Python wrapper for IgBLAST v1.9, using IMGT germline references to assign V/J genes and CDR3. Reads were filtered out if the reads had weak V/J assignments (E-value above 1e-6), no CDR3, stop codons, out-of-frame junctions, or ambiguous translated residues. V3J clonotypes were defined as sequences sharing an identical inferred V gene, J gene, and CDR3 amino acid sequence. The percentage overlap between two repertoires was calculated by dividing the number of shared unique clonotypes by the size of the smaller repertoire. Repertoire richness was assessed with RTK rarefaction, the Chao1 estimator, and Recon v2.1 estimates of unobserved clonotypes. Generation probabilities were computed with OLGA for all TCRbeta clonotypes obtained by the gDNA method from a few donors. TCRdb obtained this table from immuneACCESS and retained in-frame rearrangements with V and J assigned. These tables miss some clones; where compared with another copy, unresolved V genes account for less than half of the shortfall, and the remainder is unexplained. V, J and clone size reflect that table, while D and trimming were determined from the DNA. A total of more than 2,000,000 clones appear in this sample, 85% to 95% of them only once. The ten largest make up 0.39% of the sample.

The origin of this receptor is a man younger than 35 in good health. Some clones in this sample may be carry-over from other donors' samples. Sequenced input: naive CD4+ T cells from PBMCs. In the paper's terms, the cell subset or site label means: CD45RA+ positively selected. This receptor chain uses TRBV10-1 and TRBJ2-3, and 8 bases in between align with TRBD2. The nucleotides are TGCGCCAGTAGCGGGGTGAGCACAGATACGCAGTATTTT. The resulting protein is CASSGVSTDTQYF.